The entry below describes one TCR beta chain. Its matching antigen is unknown. The length of the CDR3 is 14 residues. Trimming took 8 bases from V and 4 from J, leaving 14 bases between them. The library gave individual cDNA molecules unique molecular identifiers. TCRdb analysed the RACE reads with MiXCR anew, one entry per CDR3 protein. The sample gives approximately 110,000 distinct CDR3 sequences, 9.5% to 11% of which show up once; under 4.5% is in the top ten. The data stem from a study of human T cells and chemical hapten exposure. The time point is: patch test 1, 2 weeks after DPC sensitization. Indicated treatment: therapeutic diphenylcyclopropenone sensitization with weekly scalp DPC. Study findings and constraints: There was no change with DPC sensitization in TCRs above 1 in 1000 frequency.

This sequence joins TRBV12-3 or TRBV12-4 and TRBJ2-2; no firm D call. The source of this sequence is a woman aged 40 to 50 with alopecia areata. Some clones in this sample may be carry-over from other donors' samples. Source: whole blood, taken in connection with sensitization to the hapten diphenylcyclopropenone (DPC). The CDR3 sequence: CASALVSGTGELFF. CDR3 in DNA: TGTGCCAGCGCCTTGGTTTCGGGCACCGGGGAGCTGTTTTTT.